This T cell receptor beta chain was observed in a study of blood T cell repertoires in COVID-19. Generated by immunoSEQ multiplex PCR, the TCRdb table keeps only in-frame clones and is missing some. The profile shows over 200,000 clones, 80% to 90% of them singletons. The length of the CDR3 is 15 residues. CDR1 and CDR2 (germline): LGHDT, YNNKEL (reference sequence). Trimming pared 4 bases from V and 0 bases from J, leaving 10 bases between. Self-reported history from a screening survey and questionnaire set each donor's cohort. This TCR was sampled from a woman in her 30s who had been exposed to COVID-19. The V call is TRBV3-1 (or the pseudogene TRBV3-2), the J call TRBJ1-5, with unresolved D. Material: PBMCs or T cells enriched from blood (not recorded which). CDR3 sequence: CASSPSGGSNQPQHF. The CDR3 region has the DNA TGTGCCAGCAGCCCCTCAGGAGGTAGCAATCAGCCCCAGCATTTT.